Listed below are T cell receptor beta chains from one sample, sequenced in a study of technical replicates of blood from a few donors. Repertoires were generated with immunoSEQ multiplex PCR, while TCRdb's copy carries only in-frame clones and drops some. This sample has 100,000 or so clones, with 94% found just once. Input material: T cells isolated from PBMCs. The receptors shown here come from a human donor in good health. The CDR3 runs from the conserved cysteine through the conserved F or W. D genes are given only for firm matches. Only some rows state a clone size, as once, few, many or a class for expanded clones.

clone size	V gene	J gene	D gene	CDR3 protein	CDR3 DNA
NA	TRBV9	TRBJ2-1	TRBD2	CASSVSLAPDVGGNEQFF	TGTGCCAGCAGCGTATCACTAGCGCCTGACGTGGGTGGGAATGAGCAGTTCTTC
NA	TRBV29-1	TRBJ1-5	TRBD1	CSAATGVSNQPQHF	TGCAGCGCCGCCACAGGGGTAAGCAATCAGCCCCAGCATTTT
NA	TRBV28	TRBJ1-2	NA	CASSFSGSQLSGYYGYTF	TGTGCCAGCAGTTTTTCAGGATCCCAGTTGAGTGGGTACTATGGCTACACCTTC
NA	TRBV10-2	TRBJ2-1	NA	CASSVAHNEQFF	TGCGCCAGCAGTGTGGCTCACAATGAGCAGTTCTTC
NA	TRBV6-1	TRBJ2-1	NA	CASTPPGAGEQFF	TGTGCCAGCACCCCCCCAGGGGCAGGTGAGCAGTTCTTC
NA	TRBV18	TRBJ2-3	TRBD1	CASSPRDRVTDTQYF	TGTGCCAGCTCACCGCGGGACAGGGTGACAGATACGCAGTATTTT
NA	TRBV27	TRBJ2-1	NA	CASLRLNSYNEQFF	TGTGCCAGCCTGAGGTTAAACTCCTACAATGAGCAGTTCTTC
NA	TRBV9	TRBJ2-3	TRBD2	CASSVAGGAGTDTQYF	TGTGCCAGCAGCGTCGCCGGGGGGGCTGGCACAGATACGCAGTATTTT
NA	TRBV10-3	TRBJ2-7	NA	CASKLGVEGYEQYF	TGTGCCAGTAAACTAGGAGTAGAGGGCTACGAGCAGTACTTC
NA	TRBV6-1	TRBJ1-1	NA	CASSESYSNTEAFF	TGTGCCAGCAGTGAGTCCTACTCGAACACTGAAGCTTTCTTT
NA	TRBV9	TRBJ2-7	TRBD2	CASSASSGTLYEQYF	TGTGCCAGCAGCGCCTCCAGCGGGACCTTATACGAGCAGTACTTC
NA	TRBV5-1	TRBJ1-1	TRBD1	CASSYTGDLNTEAFF	TGCGCCAGCAGTTACACAGGGGACTTGAACACTGAAGCTTTCTTT
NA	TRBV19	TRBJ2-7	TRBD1	CASSPRGQGGIYEQYF	TGTGCCAGTAGTCCGCGGGGACAGGGTGGGATCTACGAGCAGTACTTC
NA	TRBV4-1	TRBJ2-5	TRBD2	CASSPEGLAGFYF	TGCGCCAGCAGCCCCGAGGGACTAGCGGGATTTTACTTC
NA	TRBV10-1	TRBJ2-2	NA	CASSDPYFGQPYTGELFF	TGCGCCAGCAGTGACCCTTATTTTGGACAGCCGTACACCGGGGAGCTGTTTTTT
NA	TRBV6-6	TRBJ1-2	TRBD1	CASTYTGDGYTF	TGTGCCAGCACCTATACAGGGGATGGCTACACCTTC
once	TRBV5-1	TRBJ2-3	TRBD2	CASSQRLAGPTDTQYF	TGCGCCAGCAGCCAAAGACTAGCGGGGCCCACAGATACGCAGTATTTT
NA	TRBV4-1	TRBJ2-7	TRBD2	CASSQGAAGVYEQYF	TGCGCCAGCAGCCAAGGGGCAGCGGGAGTTTACGAGCAGTACTTC
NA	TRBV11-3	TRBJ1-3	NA	CASSSDYYSGNTIYF	TGTGCCAGCAGTTCCGACTATTACTCTGGAAACACCATATATTTT
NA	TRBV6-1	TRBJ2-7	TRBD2	CASSLEGTSVDEQYF	TGTGCCAGCAGCCTCGAAGGGACTAGCGTGGACGAGCAGTACTTC
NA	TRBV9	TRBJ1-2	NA	CASSVDSGRAYGYTF	TGTGCCAGCAGCGTAGATTCGGGCAGGGCGTATGGCTACACCTTC
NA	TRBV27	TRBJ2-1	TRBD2	CASSSYLAVNEQFF	TGTGCCAGCAGTTCTTATCTAGCGGTCAATGAGCAGTTCTTC
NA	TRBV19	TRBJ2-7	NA	CASRMRDRGYEQYF	TGTGCCAGTAGAATGCGGGACAGAGGCTACGAGCAGTACTTC
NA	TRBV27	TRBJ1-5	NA	CASSTRLSGNQPQHF	TGTGCCAGCAGTACACGACTTAGCGGCAATCAGCCCCAGCATTTT
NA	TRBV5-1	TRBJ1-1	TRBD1	CASSTGQGNTEAFF	TGCGCCAGCAGCACCGGACAGGGGAACACTGAAGCTTTCTTT
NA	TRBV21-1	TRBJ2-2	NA	CASSKASSGTNTGELFF	TGTGCCAGCAGCAAAGCCTCTAGCGGGACAAACACCGGGGAGCTGTTTTTT
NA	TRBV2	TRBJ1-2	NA	CASLRQNNYGYTF	TGTGCCAGCCTTAGACAGAATAACTATGGCTACACCTTC
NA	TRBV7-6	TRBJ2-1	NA	CASSDYPRGYNEQFF	TGTGCCAGCAGCGATTACCCGCGGGGTTACAATGAGCAGTTCTTC
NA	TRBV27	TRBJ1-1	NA	CASSVLQKINTEAFF	TGTGCCAGCAGTGTCCTGCAGAAAATTAACACTGAAGCTTTCTTT
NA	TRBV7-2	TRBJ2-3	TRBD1	CASEDRGINTDTQYF	TGTGCCAGCGAAGACAGGGGGATTAACACAGATACGCAGTATTTT
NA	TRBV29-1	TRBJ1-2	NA	CSARIEDNYGYTF	TGCAGCGCTCGAATTGAGGATAACTATGGCTACACCTTC
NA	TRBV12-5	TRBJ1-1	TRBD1	CASGLVIGDRANTEAFF	TGTGCTAGTGGTTTGGTTATTGGGGACAGAGCGAACACTGAAGCTTTCTTT
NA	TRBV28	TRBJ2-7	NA	CASSRLTGYAYEQYF	TGTGCCAGCAGCCGTTTAACAGGGTATGCCTACGAGCAGTACTTC